Sequencing of this TCR beta chain was carried out in a study of read filtering for tumor transcriptome and immune sequencing. Study background: DNase treatment preceded whole-transcriptome library preparation.

From 400 to 450 ng of RNA, a library with molecular barcoded alpha/delta and beta/gamma adaptors was made. TCRdb analysed the reads with MiXCR anew, one entry per CDR3 protein. Among approximately 150,000 distinct CDR3 sequences listed, about 12% were seen once. Germline assignment: CDR1 MGHRA and CDR2 YSYEKL. The CDR3 consists of 11 residues. Trimming left V 4 bases short and J 8 bases short, with 8 bases between. General observations from the study: In IR-seq, single-read clonotypes were around 80% of clonotypes but around 3.4% of reads.

In regard to this clonotype: Antigen: not known. It may be a read error: a sequence one base away is much more abundant.

The sample consisted of a population of CD138-negative cells sorted from bone marrow. The chain is built from TRBV4-1 and TRBJ1-1; perhaps TRBD1 as D (5 bases). The clonotype was recovered from a donor at least 40 years old with multiple myeloma. The CDR3 sequence is CASSPGREAFF. In nucleotides, the CDR3 is TGCGCCAGCAGCCCGGGACGAGAAGCTTTCTTT.